Listed below are T cell receptor beta chains from one sample, sequenced in a study of Graves' ophthalmopathy and Graves' hyperthyroidism. From the multiplex PCR reads, TCRdb called clonotypes with MiXCR, one entry per CDR3 protein. The repertoire holds about 500,000 distinct CDR3 sequences, with under 40% as singletons. Sequenced input: peripheral blood or thyroid tissue (not recorded which). These receptors all stem from an adult man with Graves' hyperthyroidism. Each CDR3 is given with its conserved first and last residue.

>TRBV5-1|TRBJ1-6
CASSRGTVVSPLHF
>TRBV25-1|TRBJ2-3
CAGKGLVDTQYF
>TRBV20-1|TRBJ2-7
CSARTSGGFYEQYF
>TRBV2|TRBJ2-7
CASSPSAGLSYEQYF
>TRBV7-8|TRBJ1-1
CASSLVLQGGTEAFF
>TRBV2|TRBJ2-7
CASNPRGTTYNEQYF
>TRBV10-3|TRBJ2-5
CASPTRNLLETQYF
>TRBV12-3/TRBV12-4|TRBJ1-2
CASTNMTVRNGYTF
>TRBV4-1|TRBJ1-5
CASRETGAGSNQPQHF
>TRBV7-2|TRBJ2-3
CASSARDHYTDTQYF
>TRBV29-1|TRBJ2-7
CSSWTSGNYEQYF